A selection of T cell receptor beta chains follows, all from one sample in a study of blood T cells in healthy people across ages. Each CDR3 protein is one row after TCRdb ran MiXCR on the 5' RACE reads. This table holds 550,000 to 700,000 distinct CDR3 sequences, about 26% found once. Input material: blood. Receptor source: a woman in her sixties or seventies in good health. The CDR3 runs from the conserved cysteine through the conserved F or W. A D gene is named only where the DNA matches it firmly. Clone size is shown for a subset of rows, as once, few, many or a class of expanded clone.

>TRBJ1-6|TRBV20-1|.|.
CSARDPGWSYNSPLHF
TGCAGTGCTAGAGATCCAGGGTGGTCCTATAATTCACCCCTCCACTTT
>TRBJ2-3|TRBV12-5|.|.
CASGGTDTQYF
TGTGCTAGTGGAGGCACAGATACGCAGTATTTT
>TRBJ2-5|TRBV6-1|.|TRBD2
CASSEGASGQTQYF
TGTGCCAGCAGTGAAGGGGCTAGCGGGCAGACCCAGTACTTC
>TRBJ2-1|TRBV7-2|.|.
CASSQLGLYNEQFF
TGTGCCAGCAGCCAGCTTGGTCTTTACAATGAGCAGTTCTTC
>TRBJ2-3|TRBV11-2|.|TRBD2
CASSYGSGGARVSTDTQYF
TGTGCCAGCAGCTATGGTAGCGGGGGGGCGAGAGTGAGCACAGATACGCAGTATTTT
>TRBJ2-6|TRBV6-1|few|.
CASSRKGPGTGANVLTF
TGTGCCAGCAGCAGGAAAGGACCCGGGACTGGGGCCAACGTCCTGACTTTC
>TRBJ2-7|TRBV5-1|few|.
CASSLGQDGDEQYF
TGCGCCAGCAGCTTGGGACAGGACGGAGACGAGCAGTACTTC
>TRBJ1-1|TRBV5-1|few|.
CASGDGRPNTEAFF
TGCGCCAGCGGTGACGGGAGACCGAACACTGAAGCTTTCTTT
>TRBJ2-5|TRBV4-3|.|TRBD1
CASSQEILRGQFQETQYF
TGCGCCAGCAGCCAAGAGATTCTTAGGGGGCAATTCCAAGAGACCCAGTACTTC
>TRBJ1-4|TRBV5-1|.|.
CASSTGTPIPEKLFF
TGCGCCAGCAGCACCGGGACGCCTATTCCCGAAAAACTGTTTTTT
>TRBJ2-1|TRBV7-3|.|.
CASSLTGGTTYNEQFF
TGTGCCAGCAGCTTAACTGGGGGGACAACCTACAATGAGCAGTTCTTC
>TRBJ2-2|TRBV9|.|TRBD2
CASSVWSGGGGELFF
TGTGCCAGCAGCGTATGGAGCGGGGGCGGCGGGGAGCTGTTTTTT
>TRBJ1-5|TRBV7-6|many|.
CASSLADSNQPQHF
TGTGCCAGCAGCTTAGCGGATAGCAATCAGCCCCAGCATTTT
>TRBJ1-3|TRBV4-2|few|TRBD1
CASSRGQVVSGNTIYF
TGTGCCAGCAGCCGTGGACAGGTCGTCTCTGGAAACACCATATATTTT
>TRBJ1-6|TRBV9|few|.
CASSARGRADSPLHF
TGTGCCAGCAGCGCCCGAGGCAGGGCTGATTCACCCCTCCACTTT
>TRBJ2-5|TRBV29-1|.|TRBD1
CSVETGGTQYF
TGCAGCGTTGAAACAGGGGGGACCCAGTACTTC
>TRBJ2-1|TRBV6-5|few|.
CASSRTKPYNEQFF
TGTGCCAGCAGCCGGACTAAGCCGTACAATGAGCAGTTCTTC
>TRBJ1-1|TRBV3-1|.|.
CASSQVGGTEAFF
TGTGCCAGCAGCCAAGTCGGAGGCACTGAAGCTTTCTTT
>TRBJ1-2|TRBV2|.|TRBD1
CASSLSTGTDVYGYTF
TGTGCCAGCAGTCTTTCGACAGGGACAGATGTCTATGGCTACACCTTC
>TRBJ2-6|TRBV13|.|.
CASSSPYSGANVLTF
TGTGCCAGCAGCTCCCCCTATTCTGGGGCCAACGTCCTGACTTTC
>TRBJ2-2|TRBV6-2/TRBV6-3|few|TRBD2
CASRPSGGSTGELFF
TGTGCCAGCAGGCCTAGCGGGGGGTCCACCGGGGAGCTGTTTTTT
>TRBJ1-4|TRBV20-1|.|.
CSARRGSEKLFF
TGCAGTGCTAGGAGGGGGAGTGAAAAACTGTTTTTT
>TRBJ2-1|TRBV4-3|.|.
CASSQAGEQPSNEQFF
TGCGCCAGCAGCCAAGCAGGGGAGCAGCCTTCTAATGAGCAGTTCTTC
>TRBJ1-2|TRBV4-1|many|.
CASSQDSYGYTF
TGCGCCAGCAGCCAAGACAGCTATGGCTACACCTTC
>TRBJ1-6|TRBV11-2|many|.
CASSLSGQGKSPLHF
TGTGCCAGCAGCTTATCCGGTCAGGGAAAATCACCCCTCCACTTT